Below, 5 T cell receptor beta chains from the same sample are listed, as sequenced in a study of T cell changes during pregnancy in multiple sclerosis. Repertoires were generated with immunoSEQ multiplex PCR, while TCRdb's copy carries only in-frame clones and drops some. The data show roughly 38,000 clones, with about nine tenths seen just once and 5% to 6% held by the top ten. Here the sequenced sample was peripheral blood, taken in the third trimester of pregnancy. The receptors here all came from a female donor in good health, enrolled as a control in a pregnancy study.

This clone was recorded only once. The V and J genes are TRBV15 and TRBJ2-7; no reliable D call. Trimming removed 2 bases from V and 7 bases from J, with 9 bases in between. The germline V gene encodes CDR1 LNHNV and CDR2 YYDKDF (reference sequence). The CDR3 is 12 amino acids. The CDR3 sequence: CATSRPFREQYF. CDR3 in DNA: TGTGCCACCAGCAGACCTTTCCGGGAGCAGTACTTC.

This clone was counted once. V is TRBV29-1 and J is TRBJ2-7; 7 bases match TRBD2. The V segment lost 7 bases and the J segment 7 bases; nucleotides outside the gene matches: 13. The CDR3 has 13 amino acids. The V gene's germline CDR1 is SQVTM and CDR2 ANQGSEA. The CDR3 bases are TGCAGCGCGGGGGAGAATCGGGGACTAGAGCAGTACTTC. Its translation is CSAGENRGLEQYF.

The chain joins TRBV19 to TRBJ1-2; 9 bases map to TRBD1. CDR3 size: 15 residues. Per the germline V gene, CDR1 is LNHDA and CDR2 is SQIVND (reference sequence). Trimming took 3 bases from V and 5 from J; bases not matched to a gene: 7. DNA of the CDR3: TGTGCCAGTAGTATCGTGGGGACAGGGATATATGGCTACACCTTC. It translates to CASSIVGTGIYGYTF.

The genes are TRBV6-1 and TRBJ1-5, with D unresolved. The V end was cut by 2 bases, the J end by 4 bases, with 9 bases between. Germline CDR1 is MNHNS and CDR2 is SASEGT. The CDR3 extends over 14 amino acids. CDR3 residues: CASSEFYPNQPQHF. The CDR3, as DNA: TGTGCCAGCAGTGAATTCTACCCGAATCAGCCCCAGCATTTT.

The chain uses TRBV28 and TRBJ1-6; D not certain. Germline assignment: CDR1 MDHEN and CDR2 SYDVKM. The CDR3 consists of 16 residues. The V and J ends lost 5 bases and 5 bases respectively, with 16 bases between them. As DNA, the CDR3 is TGTGCCAGCAGTCCCCTCTGGGGAGCCGATAATTCACCCCTCCACTTT. Its translation: CASSPLWGADNSPLHF. Supplemented by reference TRBV28 and TRBJ1-6, the full variable domain reads DVKVTQSSRYLVKRTGEKVFLECVQDMDHENMFWYRQDPGLGLRLIYFSYDVKMKEKGDIPEGYSVSREKKERFSLILESASTNQTSMYLCASSPLWGADNSPLHFGNGTRLTVT.